Following are 25 T cell receptor beta chains from one sample sequenced in a study of T cells in localized non-small cell lung cancer. TCRdb's table, derived via immunoSEQ multiplex PCR, lists solely in-frame clones and lacks some. Of about 18,000 clones listed, around 86% are singletons. This sample comprised peripheral blood, obtained before any cancer treatment. These receptors were obtained from a female donor over 55 with stage I lung adenocarcinoma.

J is TRBJ1-1 and V is TRBV19, with D maybe TRBD1 (5 bases). Trimming pared 9 bases from V and 1 base from J, leaving 15 bases between. Germline loops: CDR1 LNHDA, CDR2 SQIVND (reference sequence). This CDR3 contains 14 residues. CDR3 region: CASGTGTRNTEAFF. CDR3 nucleotide sequence: TGTGCCAGCGGGACGGGGACTCGGAACACTGAAGCTTTCTTT.

This clone was seen a single time. The CDR3 bases are TGTGCCAGCAGCGTAGCAGGGACCCAGGGCTATGGCTACACCTTC. Encoded protein: CASSVAGTQGYGYTF. The gene calls are TRBV9 and TRBJ1-2; tentatively, D is TRBD1 (5 bases). Germline V gives CDR1 SGDLS, CDR2 YYNGEE. V lost 0 bases and J lost 4, with 13 bases in between. This CDR3 has 15 residues.

This sequence joins TRBV19 and TRBJ1-1; D call uncertain. Germline CDR1 and CDR2: LNHDA and SQIVND (reference sequence). Trimming stripped 5 bases from V and 7 bases from J, with 14 bases between. This CDR3 has 13 amino acids. The CDR3 here is CASSLGYTDEAFF. CDR3 nucleotides: TGTGCCAGTAGTCTTGGCTATACCGATGAAGCTTTCTTT.

The rearrangement uses TRBV25-1 and TRBJ2-7, with 12 positions matching TRBD2. The CDR3 extends over 13 amino acids. From germline, CDR1 is MGHDK and CDR2 SYGVNS. V was clipped by 6 bases and J by 4 bases; unmatched bases: 1. CDR3 nucleotide sequence: TGTGCCAGCAGACTAGCGGGGGGTTACGAGCAGTACTTC. It yields the protein CASRLAGGYEQYF.

This clone came up once. The genes are TRBV13 and TRBJ1-3; a possible D gene is TRBD1 (5 bases). This CDR3 has 17 amino acids. CDR1 PRHDT and CDR2 FYEKMQ come from the germline V gene (reference sequence). V was shortened by 1 base and J by 0 bases, with 13 bases between the two germline ends. Here the CDR3 DNA reads TGTGCCAGCAGCTTAGATGGGACGCCGTTCTCTGGAAACACCATATATTTT. It codes for CASSLDGTPFSGNTIYF.

J is TRBJ2-7 and V is TRBV11-2; D is perhaps TRBD1 or TRBD2 (5 bases each). The V gene's germline CDR1 is SGHAT and CDR2 FQNNGV. This CDR3 has 14 residues. Trimming stripped 5 bases from V and 2 bases from J, with 13 bases between. The CDR3 nucleotides read TGTGCCAGCAGCCCGGGACCTACCACCTACGAGCAGTACTTC. The encoded protein is CASSPGPTTYEQYF.

V is TRBV7-9 and J is TRBJ1-1; 7 bases match TRBD1. The V gene's germline CDR1 is SEHNR and CDR2 FQNEAQ (reference sequence). The CDR3 is made up of 17 amino acids. Trimming removed 2 bases from V and 4 bases from J; junction bases left unmatched: 13. CDR3 sequence (DNA): TGTGCCAGCAGCTTAATTTATGACAGGGCGTCGGGCACTGAAGCTTTCTTT. Translated: CASSLIYDRASGTEAFF.

The chain couples TRBV4-1 to TRBJ2-7; TRBD2 matches 8 bases. V trimming: 2 bases; J trimming: 4 bases; junction bases outside the gene matches: 7. Germline assignment: CDR1 MGHRA and CDR2 YSYEKL. This CDR3 contains 15 residues. The CDR3 is CASSQRGGEGYEQYF. CDR3 in DNA: TGCGCCAGCAGCCAACGGGGGGGCGAAGGTTACGAGCAGTACTTC.

V usage is TRBV19 and J usage is TRBJ2-4; D gene uncertain. Per the germline V gene, CDR1 is LNHDA and CDR2 is SQIVND (reference sequence). The length of the CDR3 is 15 residues. Trimming removed 5 bases from V and 0 bases from J, with 11 bases in between. The chain's CDR3 is CASSDPSVAKNIQYF. CDR3 nucleotides: TGTGCCAGTAGTGACCCGAGCGTAGCCAAAAACATTCAGTACTTC.

This clone was counted between two and nine times. The chain uses TRBV19 and TRBJ2-7, with 10 positions matching TRBD1. The CDR3 is 17 residues long. The V gene end was trimmed by 5 bases and the J gene end by 0 bases; junction bases not matched to a gene: 10. Germline CDR1 LNHDA, CDR2 SQIVND (reference sequence). The CDR3 DNA follows: TGTGCCAGTAGTGCGGGACAGGGGCGCCTTAGCTCCTACGAGCAGTACTTC. This gives the protein CASSAGQGRLSSYEQYF.

This clone has only one observation. This sequence joins TRBV7-2 and TRBJ1-4, with 7 bases fitting TRBD1. This CDR3 spans 13 amino acids. The ends lost 4 bases at V and 7 bases at J; junction bases unmatched: 3. Germline V gene lookup returns CDR1 SGHTA and CDR2 FQGNSA. The CDR3 coding sequence is TGTGCCAGCAGCTCCGACAGGGCTGAAAAACTGTTTTTT. Its translation: CASSSDRAEKLFF.

This clone was counted between two and nine times. The chain joins TRBV28 to TRBJ2-7; possible D gene TRBD1, 7 bases. This CDR3 comprises 13 residues. V lost 4 bases and J lost 7, with 14 bases in between. Germline-derived CDR1 and CDR2 are MDHEN and SYDVKM. The CDR3 DNA reads TGTGCCAGCAGTTACAGGGGACTGGGGGAGCAGTACTTC. Protein product: CASSYRGLGEQYF.

The chain has TRBV7-8 and TRBJ1-5; 8 positions agree with TRBD1. V shed 5 bases and J 5 bases; nucleotides not matched to a gene: 8. From germline, CDR1 is SGHVS and CDR2 FQNEAQ. The CDR3 contains 15 residues. For the CDR3, the DNA is TGTGCCAGCAGCATAGATGGACAGGGTCATCAGCCCCAGCATTTT. Translating gives CASSIDGQGHQPQHF.

V and J are TRBV9 and TRBJ2-5; a weak D match, TRBD2 (7 bases). Trimming pared 1 base from V and 1 base from J, leaving 23 bases between. Per germline, CDR1 SGDLS and CDR2 YYNGEE. The CDR3 runs to 19 residues. CDR3 amino acids: CASSVSSATGGSTQETQYF. DNA for the CDR3: TGTGCCAGCAGCGTAAGTTCGGCGACGGGGGGCAGCACCCAAGAGACCCAGTACTTC. Supplemented by reference TRBV9 and TRBJ2-5, the full variable domain reads DSGVTQTPKHLITATGQRVTLRCSPRSGDLSVYWYQQSLDQGLQFLIQYYNGEERAKGNILERFSAQQFPDLHSELNLSSLELGDSALYFCASSVSSATGGSTQETQYFGPGTRLLVL.

The rearrangement joins TRBV11-3 to TRBJ2-1, with D possibly being TRBD1 (5 bases). From germline, CDR1 is SGHNT and CDR2 YENEEA. Deletions cut 5 bases from V and 6 bases from J, with 14 bases between. The CDR3 has 14 residues. CDR3 nucleotide sequence: TGTGCCAGCAGCCCCAGGGCACAGTTCAATGAGCAGTTCTTC. Protein sequence: CASSPRAQFNEQFF.

This clone was seen more than once but under ten times. V is TRBV4-3 and J is TRBJ2-3, with 8 nucleotides matching TRBD2. CDR3 length equals 17 residues. Germline loops: CDR1 LGHNA, CDR2 YSLEER. V was clipped by 0 bases and J by 9 bases; unmatched bases: 14. The CDR3: CASSQESSAGGTSTQYF. In nucleotides, the CDR3 is TGCGCCAGCAGCCAAGAGTCTTCGGCGGGGGGTACCTCAACGCAGTATTTT.

The chain uses TRBV5-1 and TRBJ2-1; D may be TRBD1 (5 bases). This CDR3 is 18 amino acids long. Deletions cut 4 bases from V and 0 bases from J, with 20 bases between. Germline V lookup: CDR1 SGHRS, CDR2 YFSETQ. CDR3 DNA: TGCGCCAGCAGCGCCCAGGGCTCCCCGGTAGGCTCCTACAATGAGCAGTTCTTC. It translates to CASSAQGSPVGSYNEQFF.

The J gene is TRBJ2-3, the V gene TRBV27, with TRBD2 identical over 13 bases. The ends lost 6 bases at V and 3 bases at J; junction bases unmatched: 3. The length of the CDR3 is 15 residues. CDR1 is MNHEY, CDR2 SMNVEV, per germline (reference sequence). In DNA form, the CDR3 reads TGTGCCAGCAGGTTGACTAGCGGGGGGACAGATACGCAGTATTTT. Translated, it gives CASRLTSGGTDTQYF.

The chain couples TRBV30 to TRBJ2-4, with 12 nucleotides matching TRBD1. Germline CDR1 reads GTSNPN; CDR2 reads SVGIG (reference sequence). The trim removed 3 bases at V and 9 bases at J, leaving 9 bases unmatched. The CDR3 runs to 15 residues. CDR3 nucleotides: TGTGCCTGGAGCGCCGGGACAGGGGGCAGGAGCATTCAGTACTTC. Its translation: CAWSAGTGGRSIQYF.

The rearrangement links TRBV5-4 to TRBJ2-3; tentative D call: TRBD2 (5 bases). The V gene's germline CDR1 is SGHNT and CDR2 YYREEE (reference sequence). This CDR3 has 13 amino acids. V lost 2 bases to trimming and J lost 6 bases, with 10 bases between them. The chain's CDR3 is CASSFGGRDTQYF. CDR3 DNA: TGTGCCAGCAGCTTCGGCGGGCGGGATACGCAGTATTTT.

In this sample, this clone turned up a few times. The genes are TRBV5-1 and TRBJ2-3; 12 nucleotides align to TRBD2. V lost 3 bases to trimming and J lost 6 bases; unmatched junction nucleotides: 8. This CDR3 is built from 16 residues. From germline, CDR1 is SGHRS and CDR2 YFSETQ. The CDR3 DNA reads TGCGCCAGCAGCTCTGGGACTAGCGGGTTCATTGATACGCAGTATTTT. Amino acids: CASSSGTSGFIDTQYF.

The V and J genes are TRBV19 and TRBJ1-5; no firm D call. This CDR3 is 14 amino acids long. Between the trimmed V and J ends, which lost 5 bases and 4 bases, there was a span of 12 bases. Germline CDR1 LNHDA, CDR2 SQIVND (reference sequence). Written as DNA, the CDR3 is TGTGCCAGTAGTGCCGGCTTCGGAAATCAGCCCCAGCATTTT. Protein: CASSAGFGNQPQHF. The complete variable domain, with remaining parts taken from reference TRBV19 and TRBJ1-5, reads DGGITQSPKYLFRKEGQNVTLSCEQNLNHDAMYWYRQDPGQGLRLIYYSQIVNDFQKGDIAEGYSVSREKKESFPLTVTSAQKNPTAFYLCASSAGFGNQPQHFGDGTRLSIL.

This sequence joins TRBV7-8 and TRBJ1-5; the D gene is possibly TRBD1 (5 bases). The CDR3 contains 17 residues. CDR1 is SGHVS and CDR2 is FQNEAQ in the germline V gene. The V and J ends lost 3 bases and 2 bases respectively, with 17 bases between them. CDR3 residues: CASSFVGQGVGNQPQHF. The CDR3 coding sequence is TGTGCCAGCAGCTTTGTGGGCCAGGGCGTAGGCAATCAGCCCCAGCATTTT.

V gene TRBV19 combines with J gene TRBJ1-5; D perhaps matches TRBD1 (5 bases). Germline CDR1 is LNHDA and CDR2 is SQIVND (reference sequence). This CDR3 is 15 amino acids long. V lost 1 base and J lost 9, with 16 bases in between. The CDR3 loop reads CASSIVLGQGRPQHF. CDR3 bases: TGTGCCAGTAGTATAGTCCTGGGCCAGGGTAGGCCCCAGCATTTT.

The gene calls are TRBV4-1 and TRBJ2-5, with D perhaps TRBD1 (6 bases). Germline V gene sequence: CDR1 MGHRA, CDR2 YSYEKL. This CDR3 has 14 residues. V was shortened by 3 bases and J by 4 bases, with 12 bases between the two germline ends. In DNA form, the CDR3 reads TGCGCCAGCAGCCATACAGGGTTAGGAGAGACCCAGTACTTC. It codes for CASSHTGLGETQYF.